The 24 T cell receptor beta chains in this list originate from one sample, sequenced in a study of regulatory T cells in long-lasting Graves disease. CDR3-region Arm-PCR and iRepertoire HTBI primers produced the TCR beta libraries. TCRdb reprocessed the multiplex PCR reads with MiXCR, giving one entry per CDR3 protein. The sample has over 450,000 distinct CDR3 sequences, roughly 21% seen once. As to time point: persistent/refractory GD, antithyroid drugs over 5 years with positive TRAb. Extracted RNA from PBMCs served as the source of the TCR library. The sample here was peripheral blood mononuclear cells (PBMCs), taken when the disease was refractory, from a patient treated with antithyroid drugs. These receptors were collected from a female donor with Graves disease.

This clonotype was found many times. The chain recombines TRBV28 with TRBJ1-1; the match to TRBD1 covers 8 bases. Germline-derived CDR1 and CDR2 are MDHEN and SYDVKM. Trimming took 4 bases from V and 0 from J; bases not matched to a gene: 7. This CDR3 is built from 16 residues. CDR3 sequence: CASSSPRGRMNTEAFF. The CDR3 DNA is TGTGCCAGCAGTTCCCCCAGGGGGCGAATGAACACTGAAGCTTTCTTT.

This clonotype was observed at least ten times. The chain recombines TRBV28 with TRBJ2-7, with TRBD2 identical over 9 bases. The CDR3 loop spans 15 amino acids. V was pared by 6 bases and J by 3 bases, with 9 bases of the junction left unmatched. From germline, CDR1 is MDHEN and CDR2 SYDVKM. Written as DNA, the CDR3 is TGTGCCAGCAGCTTAGCGGGGGAGGGCGACTACGAGCAGTACTTC. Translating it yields CASSLAGEGDYEQYF.

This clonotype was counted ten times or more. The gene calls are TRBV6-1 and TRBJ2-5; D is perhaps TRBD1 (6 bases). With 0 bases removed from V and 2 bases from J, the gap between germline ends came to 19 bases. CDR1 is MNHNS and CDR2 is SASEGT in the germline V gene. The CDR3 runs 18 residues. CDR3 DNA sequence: TGTGCCAGCAGTGAAGCTTGGTCAGGGGTAAGGCCACAAGAGACCCAGTACTTC. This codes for CASSEAWSGVRPQETQYF.

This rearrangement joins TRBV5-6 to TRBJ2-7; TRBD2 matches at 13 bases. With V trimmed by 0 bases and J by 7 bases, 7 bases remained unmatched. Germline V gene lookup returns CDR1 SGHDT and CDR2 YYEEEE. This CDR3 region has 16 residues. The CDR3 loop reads CASSLGLAGGRSEQYF. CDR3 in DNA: TGTGCCAGCAGCTTGGGACTAGCGGGAGGTCGGAGTGAGCAGTACTTC.

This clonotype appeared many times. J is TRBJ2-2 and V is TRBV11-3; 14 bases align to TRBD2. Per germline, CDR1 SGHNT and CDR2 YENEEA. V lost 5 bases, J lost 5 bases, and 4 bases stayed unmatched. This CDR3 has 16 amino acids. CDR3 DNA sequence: TGTGCCAGCAGCGGACTAGCGGGAGGTCGGACCGGGGAGCTGTTTTTT. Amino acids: CASSGLAGGRTGELFF.

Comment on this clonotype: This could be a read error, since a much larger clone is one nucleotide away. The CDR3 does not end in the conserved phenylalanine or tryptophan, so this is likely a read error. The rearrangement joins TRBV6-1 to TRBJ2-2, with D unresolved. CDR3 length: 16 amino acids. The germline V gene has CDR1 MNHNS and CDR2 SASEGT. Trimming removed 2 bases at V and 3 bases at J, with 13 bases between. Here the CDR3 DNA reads TGTGCCAGCAGTGAACTAGTTGTGTCATACACCGGGGAGCTGTTTTCT. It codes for CASSELVVSYTGELFS.

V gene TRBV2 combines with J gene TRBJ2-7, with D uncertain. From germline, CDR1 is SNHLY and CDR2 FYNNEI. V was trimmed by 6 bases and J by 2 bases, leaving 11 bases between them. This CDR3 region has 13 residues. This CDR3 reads CASSGGRTYEQYF. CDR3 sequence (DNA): TGTGCCAGCAGCGGCGGCAGGACCTACGAGCAGTACTTC.

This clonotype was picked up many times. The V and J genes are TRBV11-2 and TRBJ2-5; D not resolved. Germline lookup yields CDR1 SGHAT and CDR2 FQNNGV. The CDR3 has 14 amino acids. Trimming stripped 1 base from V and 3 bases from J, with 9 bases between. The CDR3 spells CASSLALTKETQYF. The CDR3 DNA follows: TGTGCCAGCAGCTTAGCACTCACCAAAGAGACCCAGTACTTC.

The DNA for the CDR3 is TGTGCCAGCAGCCACCAGGGACCCTCCTACGAGCAGTACTTC. Translating gives CASSHQGPSYEQYF. The rearrangement joins TRBV3-1 to TRBJ2-7, with D perhaps assigned TRBD1 or TRBD2 (5 bases each). Trimming left V 3 bases short and J 0 bases short, with 9 bases between. This CDR3 has 14 residues. The V gene's germline CDR1 is LGHDT and CDR2 YNNKEL (reference sequence).

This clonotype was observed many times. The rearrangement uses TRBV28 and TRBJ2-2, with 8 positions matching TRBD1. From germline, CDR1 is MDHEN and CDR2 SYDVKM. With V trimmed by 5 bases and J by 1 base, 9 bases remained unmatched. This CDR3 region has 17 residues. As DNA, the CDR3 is TGTGCCAGCAGTCCCTCCCCCGGGACAGGGAACACCGGGGAGCTGTTTTTT. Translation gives CASSPSPGTGNTGELFF.

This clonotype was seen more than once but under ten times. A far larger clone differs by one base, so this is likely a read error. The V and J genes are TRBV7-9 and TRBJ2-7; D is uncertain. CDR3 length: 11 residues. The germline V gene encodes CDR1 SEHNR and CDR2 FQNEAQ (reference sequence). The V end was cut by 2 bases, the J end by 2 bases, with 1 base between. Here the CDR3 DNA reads TGTGCCAGCAGCTTACCCTACGAGCAGTACTTC. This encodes CASSLPYEQYF.

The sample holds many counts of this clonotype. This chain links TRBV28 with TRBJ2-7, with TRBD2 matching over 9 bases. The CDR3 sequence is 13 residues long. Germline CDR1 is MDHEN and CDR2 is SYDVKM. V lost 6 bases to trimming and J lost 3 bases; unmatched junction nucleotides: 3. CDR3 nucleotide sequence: TGTGCCAGCAGGGGCGGGGGGGACTACGAGCAGTACTTC. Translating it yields CASRGGGDYEQYF.

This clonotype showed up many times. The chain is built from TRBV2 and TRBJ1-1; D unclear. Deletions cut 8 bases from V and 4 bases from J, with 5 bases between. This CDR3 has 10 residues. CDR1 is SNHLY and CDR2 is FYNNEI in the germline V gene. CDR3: CASDGTEAFF. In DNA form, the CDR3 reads TGTGCCAGCGACGGCACTGAAGCTTTCTTT.

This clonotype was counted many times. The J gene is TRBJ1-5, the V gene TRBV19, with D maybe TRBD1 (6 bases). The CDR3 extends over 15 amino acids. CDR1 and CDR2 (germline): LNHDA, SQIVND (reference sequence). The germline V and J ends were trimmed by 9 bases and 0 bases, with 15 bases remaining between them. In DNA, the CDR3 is TGTGCCAGCAGCTTGACAGGAAATAGCAATCAGCCCCAGCATTTT. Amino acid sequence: CASSLTGNSNQPQHF.

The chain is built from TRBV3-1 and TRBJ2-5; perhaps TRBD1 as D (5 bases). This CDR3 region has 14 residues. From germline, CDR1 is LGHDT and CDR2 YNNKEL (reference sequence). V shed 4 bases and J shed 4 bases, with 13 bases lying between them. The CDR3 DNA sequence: TGTGCCAGCAGCCGACAGTCAGATGCAGAGACCCAGTACTTC. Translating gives CASSRQSDAETQYF.

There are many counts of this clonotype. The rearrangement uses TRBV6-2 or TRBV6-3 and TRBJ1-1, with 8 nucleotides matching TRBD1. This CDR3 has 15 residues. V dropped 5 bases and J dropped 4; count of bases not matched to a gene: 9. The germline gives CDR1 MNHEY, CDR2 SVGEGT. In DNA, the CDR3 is TGTGCCAGCAGTAACACCAGACAGGGGATCACTGAAGCTTTCTTT. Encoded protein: CASSNTRQGITEAFF.

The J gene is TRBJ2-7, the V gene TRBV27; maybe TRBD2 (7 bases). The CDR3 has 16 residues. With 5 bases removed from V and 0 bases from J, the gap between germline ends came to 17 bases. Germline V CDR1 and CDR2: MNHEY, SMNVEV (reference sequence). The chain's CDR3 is CASSPEGGGSSYEQYF. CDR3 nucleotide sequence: TGTGCCAGCAGTCCAGAGGGAGGGGGGAGCTCCTACGAGCAGTACTTC.

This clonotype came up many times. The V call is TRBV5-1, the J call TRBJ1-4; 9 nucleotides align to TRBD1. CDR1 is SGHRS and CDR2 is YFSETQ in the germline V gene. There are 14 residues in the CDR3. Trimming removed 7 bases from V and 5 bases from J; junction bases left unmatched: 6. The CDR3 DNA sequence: TGCGCCAGCCGACCCGGGACAGGGAATGAAAAACTGTTTTTT. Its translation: CASRPGTGNEKLFF. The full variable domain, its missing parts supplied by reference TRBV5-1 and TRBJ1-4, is KAGVTQTPRYLIKTRGQQVTLSCSPISGHRSVSWYQQTPGQGLQFLFEYFSETQRNKGNFPGRFSGRQFSNSRSEMNVSTLELGDSALYLCASRPGTGNEKLFFGSGTQLSVL.

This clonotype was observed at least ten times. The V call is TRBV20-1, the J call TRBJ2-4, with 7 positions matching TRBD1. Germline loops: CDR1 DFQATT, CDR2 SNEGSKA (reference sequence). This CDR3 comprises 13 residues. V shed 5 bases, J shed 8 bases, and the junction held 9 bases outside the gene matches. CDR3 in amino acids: CSAGATGDDIQYF. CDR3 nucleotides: TGCAGTGCTGGGGCCACAGGGGACGACATTCAGTACTTC.

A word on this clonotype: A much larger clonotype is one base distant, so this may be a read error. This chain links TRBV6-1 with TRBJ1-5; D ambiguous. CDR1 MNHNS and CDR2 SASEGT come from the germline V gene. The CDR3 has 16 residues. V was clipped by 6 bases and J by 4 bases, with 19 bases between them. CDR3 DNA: TGTGCCAGCAGCCCTGCCCACCAGATCGGTAATCAGCCCCAGCATTTT. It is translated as CASSPAHQIGNQPQHF.

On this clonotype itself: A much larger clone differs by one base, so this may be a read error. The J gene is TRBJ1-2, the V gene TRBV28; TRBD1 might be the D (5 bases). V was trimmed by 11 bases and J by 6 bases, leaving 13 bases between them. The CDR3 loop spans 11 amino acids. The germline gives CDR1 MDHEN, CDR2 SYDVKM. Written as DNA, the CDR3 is TGTGCCGGTTATTCAGGGAATGGCTACACCTTC. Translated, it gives CAGYSGNGYTF.

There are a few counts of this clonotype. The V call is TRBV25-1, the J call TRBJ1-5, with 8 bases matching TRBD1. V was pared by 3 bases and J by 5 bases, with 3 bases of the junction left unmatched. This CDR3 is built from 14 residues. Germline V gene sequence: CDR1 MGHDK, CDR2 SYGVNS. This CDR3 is CASSDRGQDQPQHF. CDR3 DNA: TGTGCCAGCAGTGACAGGGGGCAGGATCAGCCCCAGCATTTT.

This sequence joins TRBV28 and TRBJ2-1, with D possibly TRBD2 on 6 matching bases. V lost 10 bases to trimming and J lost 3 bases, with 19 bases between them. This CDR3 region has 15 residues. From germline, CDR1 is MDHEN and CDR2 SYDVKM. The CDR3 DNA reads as TGTGCCACCCAATTGGGGGGATACCTCTACAATGAGCAGTTCTTC. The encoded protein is CATQLGGYLYNEQFF.

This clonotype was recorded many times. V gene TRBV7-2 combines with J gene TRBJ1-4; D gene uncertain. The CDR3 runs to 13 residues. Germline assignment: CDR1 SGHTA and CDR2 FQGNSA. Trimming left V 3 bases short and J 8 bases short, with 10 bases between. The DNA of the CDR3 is TGTGCCAGCAGCTTGTCCAGCGACGAAAAACTGTTTTTT. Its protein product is CASSLSSDEKLFF.